This T cell receptor (beta chain) was sequenced in a study of CD8+ T cells in alopecia areata. Study as a whole: Dosing spanned 6 to 18 months on tofacitinib, then 6 months off drug.

V lost 3 bases to trimming and J lost 8 bases; unmatched junction nucleotides: 8. CDR1 GTSNPN and CDR2 SVGIG come from the germline V gene (reference sequence). The CDR3 length is 15 residues. The study's findings and limits: Researchers reported that TCR sharing among patients proved less clear than in mice, possibly HLA-linked. The study found higher clonality in lesional than normal scalp, especially in alopecia totalis/universalis.

Turning to this clone: Antigen unknown.

RNA, once extracted, was reverse transcribed into cDNA for use as the sequencing template. The assay was immunoSEQ multiplex PCR, and TCRdb's table has in-frame clones only and misses some. The sample holds 61,000 or so clones, around 97% seen once. This material consisted of CD8+ T cells sorted from blood, taken at week 0. V is TRBV30 and J is TRBJ2-1; 12 bases are a match to TRBD2. The source is a human donor with alopecia areata. The CDR3 bases are TGTGCCTGGAGCCGACTAGCGGGGGTCGTCGATGAGCAGTTCTTC. Translated: CAWSRLAGVVDEQFF.